The clone carrying this TCR beta chain was found once. This record comes from a study of control samples from healthy donors and cancer patients. Sequenced by immunoSEQ multiplex PCR; TCRdb stores in-frame clones only, minus some. The sample contains some 90,000 clones, approximately 89% of which appear only once. The sequence came from a woman in her twenties or thirties in good health. Sequences were obtained from blood.

In DNA, the CDR3 is TGTGCCAGCTCACTGGCGGTTTCGAGCAATCAGCCCCAGCATTTT. Translated, it gives CASSLAVSSNQPQHF. The chain recombines TRBV18 with TRBJ1-5; D unclear. V was pared by 4 bases and J by 1 base, with 11 bases between. The CDR3 has 15 amino acids. In germline, CDR1 is KGHSH, CDR2 LQKENI.